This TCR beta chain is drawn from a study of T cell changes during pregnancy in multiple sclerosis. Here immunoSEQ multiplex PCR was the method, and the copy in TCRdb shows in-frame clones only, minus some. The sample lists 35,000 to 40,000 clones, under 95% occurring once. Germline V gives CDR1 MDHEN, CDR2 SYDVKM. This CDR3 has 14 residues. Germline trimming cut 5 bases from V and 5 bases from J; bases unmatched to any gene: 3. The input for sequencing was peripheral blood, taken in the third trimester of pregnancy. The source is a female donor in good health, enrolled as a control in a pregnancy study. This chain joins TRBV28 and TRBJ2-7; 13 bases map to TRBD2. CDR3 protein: CASSRTSGRHEQYF. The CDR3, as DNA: TGTGCCAGCAGTCGGACTAGCGGGAGACACGAGCAGTACTTC.